One and the same sample provided the 3 T cell receptor beta chains below, sequenced in a study of CD8 T cells in Susac syndrome. Reverse transcription of roughly 0.5 to 1 ug RNA was performed with random hexamers. TCRdb used MiXCR to reprocess the immunoSEQ multiplex PCR reads, holding one entry per CDR3 protein. The sample holds approximately 140,000 distinct CDR3 sequences, around 95% seen once. Sequenced: CD4+ T cells from PBMCs. All receptors come from a human donor with multiple sclerosis.

The rearrangement joins TRBV12-3 or TRBV12-4 to TRBJ1-2; D unresolved. Trimming left V 7 bases short and J 2 bases short, with 11 bases between. The CDR3 length is 13 residues. CDR3 DNA: TGTGCCAGCACCCCGTCACACAACTATGGCTACACCTTC. It translates to CASTPSHNYGYTF.

The chain couples TRBV20-1 to TRBJ2-6, with 9 bases that match TRBD1. There are 17 residues in the CDR3. CDR1 is DFQATT, CDR2 SNEGSKA, per germline (reference sequence). J lost 3 bases, V lost 5 bases, and 11 bases had no gene match. The DNA for the CDR3 is TGCAGTGCTCCGAAACAGGGGGCGCAAGGTGGGGCCAACGTCCTGACTTTC. Translated: CSAPKQGAQGGANVLTF.

The J gene is TRBJ2-1, the V gene TRBV7-2; D is tentatively TRBD1 or TRBD2 (5 bases each). V lost 1 base and J lost 0, with 13 bases in between. The CDR3 has 17 amino acids. CDR1 and CDR2 from the germline V gene are SGHTA and FQGNSA. CDR3 DNA: TGTGCCAGCAGCTTAGGGGTCAGGGAGAACTCCTACAATGAGCAGTTCTTC. This codes for CASSLGVRENSYNEQFF.